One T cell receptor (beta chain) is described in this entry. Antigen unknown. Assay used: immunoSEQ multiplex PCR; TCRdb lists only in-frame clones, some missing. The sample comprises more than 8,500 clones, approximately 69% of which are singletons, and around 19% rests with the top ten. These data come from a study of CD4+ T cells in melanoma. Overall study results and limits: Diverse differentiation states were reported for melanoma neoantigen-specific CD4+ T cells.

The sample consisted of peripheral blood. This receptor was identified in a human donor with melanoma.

The DNA for the CDR3 is TGTGCCTGGCGCGGACGGCCCGCAGGAACCCAGTACTTC. Amino acid sequence: CAWRGRPAGTQYF. V gene TRBV30 combines with J gene TRBJ2-5; the D is unclear. The germline V and J ends were trimmed by 5 bases and 8 bases, with 18 bases remaining between them. Germline CDR1 is GTSNPN and CDR2 is SVGIG (reference sequence). The CDR3 loop spans 13 amino acids. Drawing the rest from reference TRBV30 and TRBJ2-5, the complete variable domain is SQTIHQWPATLVQPVGSPLSLECTVEGTSNPNLYWYRQAAGRGLQLLFYSVGIGQISSEVPQNLSASRPQDRQFILSSKKLLLSDSGFYLCAWRGRPAGTQYFGPGTRLLVL.